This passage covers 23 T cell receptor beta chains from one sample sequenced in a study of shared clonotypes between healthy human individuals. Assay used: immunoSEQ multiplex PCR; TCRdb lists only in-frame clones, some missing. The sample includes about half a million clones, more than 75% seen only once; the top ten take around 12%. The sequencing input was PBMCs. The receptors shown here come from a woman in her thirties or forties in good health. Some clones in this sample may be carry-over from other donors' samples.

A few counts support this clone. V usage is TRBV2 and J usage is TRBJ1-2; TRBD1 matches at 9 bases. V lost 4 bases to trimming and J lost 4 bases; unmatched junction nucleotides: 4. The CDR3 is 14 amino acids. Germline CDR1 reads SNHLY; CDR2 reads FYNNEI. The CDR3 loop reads CASSATGGGYGYTF. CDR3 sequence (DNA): TGTGCCAGCAGTGCAACAGGGGGCGGCTATGGCTACACCTTC. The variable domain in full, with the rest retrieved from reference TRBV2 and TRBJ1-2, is EPEVTQTPSHQVTQMGQEVILRCVPISNHLYFYWYRQILGQKVEFLVSFYNNEISEKSEIFDDQFSVERPDGSNFTLKIRSTKLEDSAMYFCASSATGGGYGYTFGSGTRLTVV.

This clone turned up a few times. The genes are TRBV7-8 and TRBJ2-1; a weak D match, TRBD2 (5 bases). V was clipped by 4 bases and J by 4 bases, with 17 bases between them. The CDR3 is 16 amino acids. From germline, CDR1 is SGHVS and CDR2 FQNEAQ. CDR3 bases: TGTGCCAGCAGCTCCAACCGGGTGCCGGGATACAATGAGCAGTTCTTC. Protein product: CASSSNRVPGYNEQFF.

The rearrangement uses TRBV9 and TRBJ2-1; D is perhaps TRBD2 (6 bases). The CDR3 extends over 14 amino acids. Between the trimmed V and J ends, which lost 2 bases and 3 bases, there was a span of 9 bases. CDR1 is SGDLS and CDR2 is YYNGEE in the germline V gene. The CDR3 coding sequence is TGTGCCAGCAGCGTTAGCGGAAACTACAATGAGCAGTTCTTC. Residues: CASSVSGNYNEQFF.

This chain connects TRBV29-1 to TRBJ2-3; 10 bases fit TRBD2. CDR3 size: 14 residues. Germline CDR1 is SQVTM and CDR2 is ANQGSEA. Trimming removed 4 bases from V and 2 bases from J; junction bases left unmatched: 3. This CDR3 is CSVVTSGATDTQYF. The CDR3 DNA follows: TGCAGCGTTGTTACTAGCGGGGCCACAGATACGCAGTATTTT.

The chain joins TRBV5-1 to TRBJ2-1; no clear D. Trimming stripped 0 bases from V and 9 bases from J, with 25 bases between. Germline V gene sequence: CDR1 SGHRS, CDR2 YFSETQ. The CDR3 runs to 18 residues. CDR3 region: CASSLGLGAATLVGEQFF. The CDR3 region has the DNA TGCGCCAGCAGCTTGGGGCTTGGTGCGGCTACCCTGGTAGGTGAGCAGTTCTTC. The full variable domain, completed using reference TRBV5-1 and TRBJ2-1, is KAGVTQTPRYLIKTRGQQVTLSCSPISGHRSVSWYQQTPGQGLQFLFEYFSETQRNKGNFPGRFSGRQFSNSRSEMNVSTLELGDSALYLCASSLGLGAATLVGEQFFGPGTRLTVL.

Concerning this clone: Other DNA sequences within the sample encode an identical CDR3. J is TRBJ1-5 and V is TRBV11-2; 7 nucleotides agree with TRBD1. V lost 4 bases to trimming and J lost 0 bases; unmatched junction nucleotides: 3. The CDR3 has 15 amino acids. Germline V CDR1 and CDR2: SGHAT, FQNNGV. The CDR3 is CASSSTGDSNQPQHF. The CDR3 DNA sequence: TGTGCCAGCAGCTCAACAGGGGATAGCAATCAGCCCCAGCATTTT.

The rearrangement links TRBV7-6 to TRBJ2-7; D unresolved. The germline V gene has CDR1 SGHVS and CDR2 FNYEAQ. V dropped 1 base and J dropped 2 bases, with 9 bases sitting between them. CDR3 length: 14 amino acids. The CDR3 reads CASSLGLAPYEQYF. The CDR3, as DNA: TGTGCCAGCAGCTTAGGACTGGCGCCCTACGAGCAGTACTTC.

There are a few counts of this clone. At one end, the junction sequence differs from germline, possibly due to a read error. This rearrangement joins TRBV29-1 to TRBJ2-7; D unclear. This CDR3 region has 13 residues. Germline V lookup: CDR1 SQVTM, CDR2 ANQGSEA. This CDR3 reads CSVEGQASREQYF. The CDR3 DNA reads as TGCAGCGTGGAAGGGCAGGCCTCCCGGGAGCAGTACTTC.

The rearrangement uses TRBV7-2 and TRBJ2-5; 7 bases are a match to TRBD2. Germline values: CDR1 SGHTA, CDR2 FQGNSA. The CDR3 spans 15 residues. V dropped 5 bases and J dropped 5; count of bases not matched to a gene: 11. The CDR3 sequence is CASSPQAQGGETQYF. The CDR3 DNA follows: TGTGCCAGCAGCCCACAAGCCCAGGGAGGGGAGACCCAGTACTTC.

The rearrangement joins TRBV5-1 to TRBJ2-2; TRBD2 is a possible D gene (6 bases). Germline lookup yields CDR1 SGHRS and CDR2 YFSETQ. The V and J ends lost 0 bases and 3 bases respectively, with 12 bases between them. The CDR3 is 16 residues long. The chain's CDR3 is CASSLGSQRDTGELFF. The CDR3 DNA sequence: TGCGCCAGCAGCTTGGGCTCCCAGCGGGACACCGGGGAGCTGTTTTTT.

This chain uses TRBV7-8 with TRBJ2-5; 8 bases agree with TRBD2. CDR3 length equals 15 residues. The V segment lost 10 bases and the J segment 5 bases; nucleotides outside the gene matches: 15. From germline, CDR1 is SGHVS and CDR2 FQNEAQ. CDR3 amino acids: CATAPGERELETQYF. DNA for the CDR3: TGTGCCACCGCTCCGGGGGAGCGGGAGTTGGAGACCCAGTACTTC.

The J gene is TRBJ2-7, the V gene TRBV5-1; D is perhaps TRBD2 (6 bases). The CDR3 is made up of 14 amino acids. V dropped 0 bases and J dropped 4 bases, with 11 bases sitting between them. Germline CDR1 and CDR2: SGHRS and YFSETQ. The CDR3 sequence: CASSLGLGPYEQYF. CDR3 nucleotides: TGCGCCAGCAGCTTGGGACTAGGGCCATACGAGCAGTACTTC.

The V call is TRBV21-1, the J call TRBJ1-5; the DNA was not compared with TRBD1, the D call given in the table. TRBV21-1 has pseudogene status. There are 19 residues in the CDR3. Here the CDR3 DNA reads TGTGCCAGCAAAAATTTTACAGGGATGAATTTCTTAGGCAATCAGCCCCAGCATTTT. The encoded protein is CASKNFTGMNFLGNQPQHF.

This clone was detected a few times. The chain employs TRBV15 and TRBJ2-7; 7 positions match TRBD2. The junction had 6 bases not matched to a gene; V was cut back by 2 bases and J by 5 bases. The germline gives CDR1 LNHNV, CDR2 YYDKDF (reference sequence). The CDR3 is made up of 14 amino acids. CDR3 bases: TGTGCCACCAGCAGACAGACCCTAGCGGACGAGCAGTACTTC. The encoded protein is CATSRQTLADEQYF.

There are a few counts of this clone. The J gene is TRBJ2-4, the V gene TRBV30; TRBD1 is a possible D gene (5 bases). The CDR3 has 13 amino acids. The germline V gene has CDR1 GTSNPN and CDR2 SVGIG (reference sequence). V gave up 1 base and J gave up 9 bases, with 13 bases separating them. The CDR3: CAWSDQGGGIQYF. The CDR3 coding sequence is TGTGCCTGGAGTGACCAGGGTGGCGGCATTCAGTACTTC.

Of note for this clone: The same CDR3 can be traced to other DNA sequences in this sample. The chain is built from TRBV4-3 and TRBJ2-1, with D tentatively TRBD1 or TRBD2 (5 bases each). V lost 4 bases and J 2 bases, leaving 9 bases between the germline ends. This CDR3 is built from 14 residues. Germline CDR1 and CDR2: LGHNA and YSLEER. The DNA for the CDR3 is TGCGCCAGCAGCCCCGGGACCACCTACAATGAGCAGTTCTTC. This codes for CASSPGTTYNEQFF.

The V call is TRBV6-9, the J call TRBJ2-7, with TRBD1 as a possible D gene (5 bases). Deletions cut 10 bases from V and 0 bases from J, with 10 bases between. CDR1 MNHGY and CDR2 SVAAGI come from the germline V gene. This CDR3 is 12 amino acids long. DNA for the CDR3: TGTGCCACCTCGGACAACTCCTACGAGCAGTACTTC. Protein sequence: CATSDNSYEQYF.

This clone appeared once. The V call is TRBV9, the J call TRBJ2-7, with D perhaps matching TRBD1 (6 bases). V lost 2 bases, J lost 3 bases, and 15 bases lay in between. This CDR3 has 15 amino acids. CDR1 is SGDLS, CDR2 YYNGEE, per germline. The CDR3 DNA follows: TGTGCCAGCAGCGTGGACAGTGGCCACCTCTACGAGCAGTACTTC. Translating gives CASSVDSGHLYEQYF.

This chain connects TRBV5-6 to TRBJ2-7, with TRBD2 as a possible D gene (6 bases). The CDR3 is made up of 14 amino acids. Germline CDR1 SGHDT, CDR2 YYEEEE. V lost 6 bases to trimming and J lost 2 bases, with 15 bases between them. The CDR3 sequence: CASTPRGLTYEQYF. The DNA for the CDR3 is TGTGCCAGCACCCCTAGGGGACTTACCTACGAGCAGTACTTC. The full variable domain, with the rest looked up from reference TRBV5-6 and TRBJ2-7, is DAGVTQSPTHLIKTRGQQVTLRCSPKSGHDTVSWYQQALGQGPQFIFQYYEEEERQRGNFPDRFSGHQFPNYSSELNVNALLLGDSALYLCASTPRGLTYEQYFGPGTRLTVT.

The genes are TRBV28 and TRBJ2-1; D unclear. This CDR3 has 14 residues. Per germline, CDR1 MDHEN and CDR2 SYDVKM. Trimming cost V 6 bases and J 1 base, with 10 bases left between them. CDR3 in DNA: TGTGCCAGCAGCCCTCCTAGTTCCTACAATGAGCAGTTCTTC. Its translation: CASSPPSSYNEQFF.

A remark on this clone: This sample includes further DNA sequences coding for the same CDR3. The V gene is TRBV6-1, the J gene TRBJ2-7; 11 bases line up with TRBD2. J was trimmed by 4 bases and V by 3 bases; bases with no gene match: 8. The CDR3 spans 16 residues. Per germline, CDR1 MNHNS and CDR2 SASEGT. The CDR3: CASSESASGRSYEQYF. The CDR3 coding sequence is TGTGCCAGCAGTGAGTCGGCTAGCGGGAGGTCATACGAGCAGTACTTC.

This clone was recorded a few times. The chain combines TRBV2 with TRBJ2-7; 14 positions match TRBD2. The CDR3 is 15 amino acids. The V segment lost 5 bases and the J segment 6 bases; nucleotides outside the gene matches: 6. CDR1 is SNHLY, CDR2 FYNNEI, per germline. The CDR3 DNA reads TGTGCCAGCAGTAGGACGGGACTAGCGGGAGTCGAGCAGTACTTC. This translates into CASSRTGLAGVEQYF.

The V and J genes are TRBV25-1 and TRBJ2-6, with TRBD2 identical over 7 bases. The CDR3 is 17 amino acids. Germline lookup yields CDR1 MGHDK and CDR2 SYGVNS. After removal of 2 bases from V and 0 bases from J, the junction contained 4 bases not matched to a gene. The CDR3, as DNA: TGTGCCAGCAGTGAAGGGGGAGGGCCCTCTGGGGCCAACGTCCTGACTTTC. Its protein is CASSEGGGPSGANVLTF. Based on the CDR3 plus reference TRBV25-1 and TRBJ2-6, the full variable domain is EADIYQTPRYLVIGTGKKITLECSQTMGHDKMYWYQQDPGMELHLIHYSYGVNSTEKGDLSSESTVSRIRTEHFPLTLESARPSHTSQYLCASSEGGGPSGANVLTFGAGSRLTVL.